These 23 T cell receptor beta chains originate from one sample sequenced in a study of blood T cells in healthy people across ages. With a J-beta primer mix and a sample-barcoded 5' primer, a second PCR ran 7 to 11 cycles. TCRdb processed the 5' RACE reads anew with MiXCR; each CDR3 protein has one entry. The data contain 1.5 million to 2 million distinct CDR3 sequences, about 39% of them singletons. The sample taken for sequencing was blood. Receptors originate from a human donor in good health.

CDR3 coding DNA: TGTGCCAGCAGCCAAGAGCGGTCCGAGGCTAACTATGGCTACACCTTC. Translating it yields CASSQERSEANYGYTF. The chain employs TRBV7-2 and TRBJ1-2; D is unclear. CDR1 is SGHTA, CDR2 FQGNSA, per germline. This CDR3 spans 16 amino acids. V lost 5 bases and J lost 0, with 16 bases in between.

V usage is TRBV20-1 and J usage is TRBJ2-7; TRBD2 is a possible D gene (7 bases). The DNA end favors TRBJ2-5, so the J call may be wrong. Germline assignment: CDR1 DFQATT and CDR2 SNEGSKA (reference sequence). This CDR3 is 18 amino acids long. Written as DNA, the CDR3 is TGCAGTGCTCCCCCGGGTGTGGGGGGGCGGTTAGGGCAAGAGACCCAGTACTTC. Translated, it gives CSAPPGVGGRLGQETQYF.

This clonotype was seen just once. The gene calls are TRBV20-1 and TRBJ1-6; TRBD1 aligns across 7 bases. J gave up 8 bases and V 0 bases, and 7 bases lay outside the gene matches. Germline values: CDR1 DFQATT, CDR2 SNEGSKA (reference sequence). The CDR3 covers 15 residues. The DNA for the CDR3 is TGCAGTGCTAGAGATAATTGGACAGGAGATTCACCCCTCCACTTT. This codes for CSARDNWTGDSPLHF.

The genes are TRBV20-1 and TRBJ2-5; 11 bases map to TRBD2. The length of the CDR3 is 13 residues. With 5 bases clipped from V and 3 bases from J, the junction kept 2 bases outside the gene matches. Germline V lookup: CDR1 DFQATT, CDR2 SNEGSKA (reference sequence). CDR3 sequence reads: CSAGGLAEETQYF. CDR3 in DNA: TGCAGTGCTGGGGGACTAGCGGAAGAGACCCAGTACTTC.

This sequence joins TRBV4-2 and TRBJ2-1; 11 positions agree with TRBD2. The CDR3 has 17 amino acids. The V segment lost 4 bases and the J segment 5 bases; nucleotides outside the gene matches: 10. CDR1 is LGHNA and CDR2 is YNFKEQ in the germline V gene. In DNA, the CDR3 is TGTGCCAGCAGCCCAGGAAAGAATAGCGGGGGGGACAATGAGCAGTTCTTC. It is translated as CASSPGKNSGGDNEQFF.

The chain recombines TRBV3-1 with TRBJ1-4; 9 nucleotides line up with TRBD1. Trimming took 5 bases from V and 8 from J; bases not matched to a gene: 6. Germline CDR1 LGHDT, CDR2 YNNKEL (reference sequence). The CDR3 is 14 amino acids. CDR3 bases: TGTGCCAGCAGCGGACAGGGGCGTGTGGAAAAACTGTTTTTT. Translation: CASSGQGRVEKLFF.

This rearrangement joins TRBV28 to TRBJ1-3; tentative D call: TRBD1 (6 bases). V lost 4 bases, J lost 0 bases, and 19 bases lay in between. Germline V lookup: CDR1 MDHEN, CDR2 SYDVKM. CDR3 length: 18 residues. This CDR3 is CASSSSSGGQSSGNTIYF. CDR3 DNA: TGTGCCAGCAGTTCCTCCAGCGGGGGACAAAGCTCTGGAAACACCATATATTTT.

Concerning this clonotype itself: A junction end diverges from the germline sequence, so it may reflect a read error. The rearrangement joins TRBV7-8 to TRBJ2-5, with 10 bases aligning to TRBD2. This CDR3 is built from 13 residues. Germline V lookup: CDR1 SGHVS, CDR2 FQNEAQ. In DNA, the CDR3 is TGTGTCAGCAGCGGGGGGGCCCTTGAGACCCAGTACTTC. Amino acid sequence: CVSSGGALETQYF. Looking up the rest from reference TRBV7-8 and TRBJ2-5 gives the full variable domain: GAGVSQSPRYKVAKRGQDVALRCDPISGHVSLFWYQQALGQGPEFLTYFQNEAQLDKSGLPSDRFFAERPEGSVSTLKIQRTQQEDSAVYLCVSSGGALETQYFGPGTRLLVL.

This clonotype turned up a few times. V gene TRBV7-8 combines with J gene TRBJ2-7; D possibly corresponds to TRBD1 (5 bases). The CDR3 runs to 14 residues. Germline V CDR1 and CDR2: SGHVS, FQNEAQ. Trimming took off 1 base at V and 3 bases at J, with 10 bases between the two ends. The DNA of the CDR3 is TGTGCCAGCAGCTTAGGCAGGGTTGACTACGAGCAGTACTTC. It encodes CASSLGRVDYEQYF.

This clonotype was seen more than once but under ten times. The DNA of the CDR3 is TGTGCCAGCACCGCAATTGGACAAGGCACAGATACGCAGTATTTT. Encoded protein: CASTAIGQGTDTQYF. The chain joins TRBV12-3 or TRBV12-4 to TRBJ2-3; possibly TRBD1 for D (5 bases). This CDR3 has 15 residues. V was shortened by 7 bases and J by 1 base, with 15 bases between the two germline ends.

This clonotype turned up a few times. The chain recombines TRBV5-1 with TRBJ2-4; possibly TRBD2 for D (6 bases). V was shortened by 4 bases and J by 13 bases, with 18 bases between the two germline ends. The CDR3 is 13 residues long. Germline V gene sequence: CDR1 SGHRS, CDR2 YFSETQ. The CDR3 region is CASSAGPSGEQYF. Written as DNA, the CDR3 is TGCGCCAGCAGCGCGGGACCCTCGGGGGAGCAGTACTTC.

This clonotype was seen more than once but under ten times. The J gene is TRBJ2-5, the V gene TRBV7-2; D possibly corresponds to TRBD2 (6 bases). The CDR3 runs 15 residues. V lost 5 bases to trimming and J lost 2 bases, with 15 bases between them. Germline V lookup: CDR1 SGHTA, CDR2 FQGNSA. CDR3 DNA sequence: TGTGCCAGCAGCCCAGGCGGGGCCCCGCAAGAGACCCAGTACTTC. Protein sequence: CASSPGGAPQETQYF.

This clonotype was detected ten times or more. The J gene is TRBJ2-5, the V gene TRBV7-2; possibly TRBD1 or TRBD2 for D (5 bases each). CDR3 length: 13 residues. Trimming took off 4 bases at V and 3 bases at J, with 9 bases between the two ends. Germline V gene sequence: CDR1 SGHTA, CDR2 FQGNSA. In nucleotides, the CDR3 is TGTGCCAGCAGCTGGGACGGCGAAGAGACCCAGTACTTC. It specifies CASSWDGEETQYF.

The chain combines TRBV7-9 with TRBJ1-2; D unresolved. V lost 6 bases and J 7 bases, leaving 21 bases between the germline ends. CDR1 is SEHNR, CDR2 FQNEAQ, per germline (reference sequence). The CDR3 is 15 amino acids. The CDR3 sequence: CASSSLLRGSAGYTF. CDR3 DNA sequence: TGTGCCAGCAGTTCCCTCCTGAGAGGATCTGCTGGCTACACCTTC.

In regard to this clonotype: The junction does not match germline at one end; this may be a read error. The chain recombines TRBV4-3 with TRBJ1-2; no clear D gene. This CDR3 has 14 residues. Germline lookup yields CDR1 LGHNA and CDR2 YSLEER. CDR3 residues: CAGSPSLDNYGYTF. CDR3 DNA sequence: TGCGCCGGCAGTCCAAGTTTGGATAACTATGGCTACACCTTC.

In this sample, this clonotype turned up a few times. The J gene is TRBJ2-3, the V gene TRBV12-3 or TRBV12-4; D is unclear. This CDR3 spans 12 amino acids. V was trimmed by 4 bases and J by 10 bases, leaving 12 bases between them. The CDR3, as DNA: TGTGCCAGCAGTTCCAGGACGGGCGCGCAGTATTTT. It yields the protein CASSSRTGAQYF.

V usage is TRBV5-1 and J usage is TRBJ2-7; maybe TRBD1 (6 bases). Trimming took 0 bases from V and 5 from J, leaving 15 bases between them. CDR1 is SGHRS, CDR2 YFSETQ, per germline. The CDR3 sequence is 15 residues long. CDR3 nucleotide sequence: TGCGCCAGCAGCTTGGCCTGGGCAGGGGAGAACGAGCAGTACTTC. Its protein is CASSLAWAGENEQYF.

This sequence joins TRBV6-2 or TRBV6-3 and TRBJ2-4, with D possibly TRBD2 on 6 matching bases. The end of the DNA fits TRBJ2-5 better, so the J call may be wrong. The CDR3 length is 15 residues. CDR1 and CDR2 from the germline V gene are MNHEY and SVGEGT. The DNA of the CDR3 is TGTGCCAGCAGCCGGCGGGGTCCTTATCAAGAGACCCAGTACTTC. Protein product: CASSRRGPYQETQYF.

This clonotype appeared a few times. The chain uses TRBV28 and TRBJ1-1, with D unresolved. This CDR3 comprises 14 residues. In germline, CDR1 is MDHEN, CDR2 SYDVKM. Trimming cost V 3 bases and J 3 bases, with 11 bases left between them. In nucleotides, the CDR3 is TGTGCCAGCAGTTTGCGAGGACCGCACACTGAAGCTTTCTTT. Amino acid sequence: CASSLRGPHTEAFF.

This clonotype was picked up a small number of times. The chain couples TRBV21-1 to TRBJ2-5; the table assigns TRBD1, which was not confirmed against the DNA. TRBV21-1 is recorded as a pseudogene. This CDR3 has 16 residues. In nucleotides, the CDR3 is TGTGCCAGCAGCACCACGACAGAAGTCTACAAAGAGACCCAGTACTTC. Its protein is CASSTTTEVYKETQYF.

Turning to this clonotype: This may arise from a read error, as a much more abundant clone is one base away. The chain couples TRBV6-6 to TRBJ2-7; 13 nucleotides agree with TRBD2. This CDR3 comprises 14 residues. Looked up from germline, CDR1 is MNHNY and CDR2 is SVGAGI (reference sequence). After removal of 7 bases from V and 2 bases from J, the junction contained 2 bases not matched to a gene. The CDR3 is CASIGLAGAYEQYF. CDR3 in DNA: TGTGCCAGCATTGGACTAGCGGGGGCCTACGAGCAGTACTTC.

The table lists this clonotype with a count of one. The J gene is TRBJ2-3, the V gene TRBV7-2; 13 positions match TRBD2. The CDR3 has 15 amino acids. Germline V gene sequence: CDR1 SGHTA, CDR2 FQGNSA. The V segment lost 9 bases and the J segment 4 bases; nucleotides outside the gene matches: 7. CDR3 DNA sequence: TGTGCCAGTAGCGGACTAGCGGGAGAGGCAGATACGCAGTATTTT. Translation gives CASSGLAGEADTQYF.

This clonotype showed up just a few times. The chain carries TRBV5-1 and TRBJ2-3; 9 nucleotides line up with TRBD1. The V and J ends lost 2 bases and 5 bases, in that order; junction bases with no gene match: 15. The V gene's germline CDR1 is SGHRS and CDR2 YFSETQ. The CDR3 has 18 residues. In nucleotides, the CDR3 is TGCGCCAGCAGCTTAGATTACGTTACAGGGGGCAGGGGAGATACGCAGTATTTT. It yields the protein CASSLDYVTGGRGDTQYF.